This T cell receptor (beta chain) derives from a study of cytomegalovirus exposure and HLA in healthy donors. Study-wide results and caveats: In a later analysis, several top co-occurrence clusters appeared linked to parvovirus B19, influenza, CMV and Epstein-Barr virus. A later analysis showed TCR association rates differing by HLA locus, peaking at DRB1 and lowest at HLA-C.

Vbeta (60) and Jbeta (13) primers were used in the PCR. Some clones are missing from TCRdb's copy, which holds only in-frame ones; the method was immunoSEQ multiplex PCR. In total, the table holds about 130,000 clones. As for this clone: Its cognate antigen is unknown.

Germline V CDR1 and CDR2: GTSNPN, SVGIG (reference sequence). The CDR3 is 14 residues long. V gave up 5 bases and J gave up 4 bases, with 15 bases separating them. The donors gave bone marrow, and they were healthy. This TCR came from a man aged 18 to 30 in good health and CMV-seronegative. The sequenced material came from PBMCs. The chain joins TRBV30 to TRBJ1-5, with D possibly matching TRBD1 (5 bases). CDR3 sequence: CAWDHGRGNQPQHF. CDR3 coding DNA: TGTGCCTGGGATCACGGACGGGGGAATCAGCCCCAGCATTTT.